This is a list of T cell receptor beta chains from one sample in a study of blood T cell repertoires in COVID-19. Sequencing was performed with immunoSEQ multiplex PCR; in TCRdb, only in-frame clones are kept and a portion is missing. The sample carries 100,000 to 120,000 clones, around 84% recorded once. The sequencing input was peripheral blood. All receptors derive from a man aged 40-49 years with acute or convalescent COVID-19. CDR3s include the opening cysteine and the closing phenylalanine or tryptophan. The order of the fields is CDR3 length, J gene, clone size, V gene, D gene, CDR3 DNA, CDR3 protein. A D gene is named only where the DNA matches it firmly. Only part of the rows carry a size: once, few, many, or a class if the clone is expanded.

13 | TRBJ1-3 | - | TRBV18 | - | TGTGCCAGCTCAACAGGGTCTGGAAACACCATATATTTT | CASSTGSGNTIYF
18 | TRBJ2-3 | - | TRBV27 | TRBD2 | TGTGCCAGCAGTTTCAAAGTCCTAGCGGGGGGGCCTACAGATACGCAGTATTTT | CASSFKVLAGGPTDTQYF
16 | TRBJ1-6 | - | TRBV10-3 | TRBD1 | TGTGCCATCAGTGATGGAAGGACAGGGCAGAATTCACCCCTCCACTTT | CAISDGRTGQNSPLHF
16 | TRBJ1-3 | few | TRBV7-9 | - | TGTGCCAGCAGCTTAGACGGGGGTCCCTCTGGAAACACCATATATTTT | CASSLDGGPSGNTIYF
16 | TRBJ2-2 | - | TRBV28 | - | TGTGCCAGCAGTTTAGTCGGGGGAGGAGAAACCGGGGAGCTGTTTTTT | CASSLVGGGETGELFF
14 | TRBJ1-6 | few | TRBV13 | TRBD1 | TGTGCCAGCAGCTTGGGACAGGGGGAAGCACCCCTCCACTTT | CASSLGQGEAPLHF
14 | TRBJ2-2 | - | TRBV9 | - | TGTGCCAGCAACCCCGGGGCGAACACCGGGGAGCTGTTTTTT | CASNPGANTGELFF
17 | TRBJ2-2 | - | TRBV7-9 | - | TGTGCCAGCAGCTTATCGCGTAGCGCCACGAACACCGGGGAGCTGTTTTTT | CASSLSRSATNTGELFF
16 | TRBJ2-1 | - | TRBV7-2 | - | TGTGCCAGCAGCCTCGACTGGTACAGGGTTGGCCATGAGCAGTTCTTC | CASSLDWYRVGHEQFF
15 | TRBJ2-7 | - | TRBV2 | TRBD1 | TGTGCCAGCAGTGCATGGGGGACAGGGATATACGAGCAGTACTTC | CASSAWGTGIYEQYF
16 | TRBJ1-1 | - | TRBV27 | TRBD1 | TGTGCCAGCAGCGCTTGGGGGGACAGGGAGAACACTGAAGCTTTCTTT | CASSAWGDRENTEAFF
14 | TRBJ2-5 | - | TRBV9 | - | TGTGCCAGCAGCGTAAAAGGACAGAGGGAGACCCAGTACTTC | CASSVKGQRETQYF
15 | TRBJ2-3 | - | TRBV5-1 | - | TGCGCCAGCAGCCCGGGACTCTCCCGCACAGATACGCAGTATTTT | CASSPGLSRTDTQYF
14 | TRBJ1-3 | once | TRBV19 | - | TGTGCCAGTAGTAGAGGAATCGCTGGAAACACCATATATTTT | CASSRGIAGNTIYF
15 | TRBJ2-5 | - | TRBV4-1 | TRBD2 | TGCGCCAGCAGCCCGGGACTAGCGGGGGTGGAGACCCAGTACTTC | CASSPGLAGVETQYF
12 | TRBJ1-2 | - | TRBV29-1 | TRBD1 | TGCAGCGTGACAGGGCAATCGCAGGGCTACACCTTC | CSVTGQSQGYTF
13 | TRBJ2-1 | - | TRBV11-3 | - | TGTGCCAGCAGCTCCCCCCAATACAATGAGCAGTTCTTC | CASSSPQYNEQFF